This T cell receptor (beta chain) was captured in a study of blood T cell repertoires in COVID-19. Study overall: Samples representing acute and convalescent COVID-19 were sourced from the United States, Italy and Spain. Sources were T cells, B-cell-depleted T cells, or PBMCs; the material itself was cDNA or gDNA.

CDR1 SGHTA and CDR2 FQGTGA come from the germline V gene. The V end was cut by 1 base, the J end by 4 bases, with 11 bases between. The CDR3 has 16 amino acids. In the source study's methods: Amplifying reference gene primers gave estimates of nucleated cell counts. The data were produced by immunoSEQ multiplex PCR, yet TCRdb's version contains in-frame clones alone and is incomplete. V and J calls and clone size follow that table, whereas D and trimming were derived from the DNA. This table holds around 36,000 clones, more than 70% found once. This clone was seen just once. The V and J genes are TRBV7-3 and TRBJ2-6, with D possibly TRBD1 on 5 matching bases. This receptor was identified in a man aged 55 to 69 with acute or convalescent COVID-19. Sequenced input: peripheral blood. This CDR3 reads CASSLSSTAGANVLTF. As DNA, the CDR3 is TGTGCCAGCAGCTTAAGCTCGACAGCCGGGGCCAACGTCCTGACTTTC.